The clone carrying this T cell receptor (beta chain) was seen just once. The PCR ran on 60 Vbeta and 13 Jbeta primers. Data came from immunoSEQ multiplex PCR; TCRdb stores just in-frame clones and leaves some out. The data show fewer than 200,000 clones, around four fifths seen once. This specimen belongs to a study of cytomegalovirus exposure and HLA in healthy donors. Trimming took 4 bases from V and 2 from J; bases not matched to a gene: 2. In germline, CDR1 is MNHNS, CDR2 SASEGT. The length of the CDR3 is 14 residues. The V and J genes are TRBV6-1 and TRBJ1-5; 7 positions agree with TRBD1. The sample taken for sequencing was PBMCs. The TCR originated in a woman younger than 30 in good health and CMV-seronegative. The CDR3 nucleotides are TGTGCCAGCAGTGGCAGGGGGGGCAATCAGCCCCAGCATTTT. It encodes CASSGRGGNQPQHF.